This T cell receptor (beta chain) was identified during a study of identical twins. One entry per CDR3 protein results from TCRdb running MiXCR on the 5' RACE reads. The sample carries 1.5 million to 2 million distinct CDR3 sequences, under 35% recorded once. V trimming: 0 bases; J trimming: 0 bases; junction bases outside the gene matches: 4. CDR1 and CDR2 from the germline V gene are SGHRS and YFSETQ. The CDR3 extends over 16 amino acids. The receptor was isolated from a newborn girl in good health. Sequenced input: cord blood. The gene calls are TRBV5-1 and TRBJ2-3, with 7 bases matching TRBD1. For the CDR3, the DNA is TGCGCCAGCAGCTTGGAGGGGGCGGTAAGCACAGATACGCAGTATTTT. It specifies CASSLEGAVSTDTQYF.